These 30 T cell receptor beta chains originate from one sample sequenced in a study of CXCR3-negative and CXCR3-positive naive CD8 T cells. Study findings and constraints: Naive cells with CXCR3 showed TRB CDR3s that were more hydrophobic than those in CXCR3-negative naive cells.

For these receptors, no antigen is known. Libraries of TRB cDNA were made by 5' RACE and carried UMIs. TCRdb re-called the 5' RACE reads and gives one entry per CDR3 protein, without DNA. The sample data list about 89,000 distinct CDR3 sequences. Sequenced: naive CXCR3+ CD8+ T cells from blood. Subset denoted: CD45RO-CCR7+CD27+CD95- naive CD8+ T cells expressing CXCR3 (TNR3+). These receptors originate from a human donor in good health. Some clones in this sample may be carry-over from other donors' samples.

V gene TRBV4-2 combines with J gene TRBJ2-6. CDR1 is LGHNA and CDR2 is YNFKEQ in the germline V gene. The CDR3 consists of 16 residues. This chain's CDR3 is CASSQEVLSGANVLTF.

The chain combines TRBV11-2 with TRBJ2-3. Germline-derived CDR1 and CDR2 are SGHAT and FQNNGV. This CDR3 is 12 amino acids long. CDR3 sequence reads: CATRHYTDTQYF.

The chain is built from TRBV28 and TRBJ1-1. The germline CDR1 and CDR2 sequences are MDHEN and SYDVKM. The CDR3 runs 13 residues. CDR3 loop: CASNRRGNTEAFF.

V usage is TRBV4-2 and J usage is TRBJ2-7; without DNA, the TCRdb call of TRBD1 cannot be checked. This CDR3 is built from 14 residues. Germline values: CDR1 LGHNA, CDR2 YNFKEQ. The CDR3 region is CASSQRTDAYEQYF.

The chain employs TRBV7-2 and TRBJ2-7. The CDR3 totals 14 residues. Germline V gene sequence: CDR1 SGHTA, CDR2 FQGNSA. CDR3: CASSLEGGSYEQYF.

The rearrangement uses TRBV20-1 and TRBJ2-5. CDR1 is DFQATT and CDR2 is SNEGSKA in the germline V gene (reference sequence). The CDR3 spans 15 residues. The CDR3 region is CSARAHLEPQETQYF.

The rearrangement uses TRBV20-1 and TRBJ2-3. Germline V gene data show CDR1 as DFQATT and CDR2 as SNEGSKA (reference sequence). The CDR3 consists of 14 residues. The CDR3 protein is CSAGRLTSTDTQYF.

The rearrangement uses TRBV7-9 and TRBJ2-7; TCRdb gives TRBD2 as the D gene, but with no DNA this cannot be confirmed. The CDR3 spans 15 residues. Per the germline V gene, CDR1 is SEHNR and CDR2 is FQNEAQ (reference sequence). The CDR3 here is CASTPEVTSGYEQYF.

V usage is TRBV7-9 and J usage is TRBJ1-2. CDR3 length: 14 amino acids. Germline V gene lookup returns CDR1 SEHNR and CDR2 FQNEAQ (reference sequence). This CDR3 reads CASSLEVAYHGYTF.

The V and J genes are TRBV20-1 and TRBJ2-1; TCRdb designates TRBD2, a call that cannot be tested without DNA. Germline CDR1 DFQATT, CDR2 SNEGSKA (reference sequence). CDR3 length: 16 amino acids. The CDR3 loop is CSASLLAGGTYNEQFF.

V gene TRBV20-1 combines with J gene TRBJ1-3; lacking DNA, the TRBD1 call made by TCRdb goes unchecked. CDR1 DFQATT and CDR2 SNEGSKA come from the germline V gene (reference sequence). The CDR3 covers 15 residues. The CDR3 loop reads CSAVPGQGSGNTIYF.

This sequence joins TRBV2 and TRBJ2-3; the D call from TCRdb, TRBD2, cannot be confirmed without DNA. Germline CDR1 reads SNHLY; CDR2 reads FYNNEI. The CDR3 extends over 15 amino acids. CDR3 in amino acids: CASSGTSGALDTQYF.

The chain is built from TRBV20-1 and TRBJ1-5; the D gene TCRdb calls, TRBD1, cannot be checked with no DNA. Germline-derived CDR1 and CDR2 are DFQATT and SNEGSKA (reference sequence). The CDR3 length is 20 residues. The CDR3 spells CSARDLNRGRTEHSNQPQHF.

CDR3 protein: CSVEETSRYNEQFF. The rearrangement joins TRBV29-1 to TRBJ2-1; checking the TCRdb D call of TRBD2 is not possible without DNA. CDR1 SQVTM and CDR2 ANQGSEA come from the germline V gene. The CDR3 extends over 14 amino acids.

The genes are TRBV12-3 or TRBV12-4 and TRBJ2-3. CDR3 length: 11 amino acids. CDR3: CASGMGDTQYF.

The chain links TRBV13 to TRBJ1-1. This CDR3 is built from 14 residues. Germline loops: CDR1 PRHDT, CDR2 FYEKMQ (reference sequence). CDR3 loop: CASSTWTGNTEAFF.

The J gene is TRBJ2-2, the V gene TRBV28; TCRdb's assignment of TRBD1 cannot be checked, as there is no DNA. From germline, CDR1 is MDHEN and CDR2 SYDVKM. The CDR3 is made up of 16 amino acids. CDR3 sequence reads: CASTLQGGYNTGELFF.

The chain recombines TRBV4-2 with TRBJ2-1; TCRdb selects TRBD2, and the lack of DNA leaves this call unchecked. Germline V CDR1 and CDR2: LGHNA, YNFKEQ. The CDR3 contains 19 residues. This chain's CDR3 is CASSQDQWSGLAGEGEQFF.

J is TRBJ2-3 and V is TRBV12-3 or TRBV12-4; the D call of TRBD1 rests on TCRdb alone, since no DNA is present to check it. The CDR3 is made up of 14 amino acids. The CDR3 reads CASSPDRDTDTQYF.

The V call is TRBV9, the J call TRBJ1-2; there is no DNA to check the TCRdb D call of TRBD1. From germline, CDR1 is SGDLS and CDR2 YYNGEE. The CDR3 is made up of 15 amino acids. The CDR3 is CASSGQGAFVYGYTF.

The rearrangement joins TRBV12-3 or TRBV12-4 to TRBJ1-6; TCRdb names TRBD1, which stays unverified in the absence of DNA. The CDR3 is 14 amino acids. The CDR3 loop is CASSPRGASSPLHF.

The gene calls are TRBV4-2 and TRBJ2-3; TCRdb reports TRBD2, a call that lacks DNA to check it against. The CDR3 loop spans 15 amino acids. Germline V gene sequence: CDR1 LGHNA, CDR2 YNFKEQ. The CDR3 reads CASSQEERNTDTQYF.

The V gene is TRBV7-8, the J gene TRBJ2-1. The CDR3 extends over 12 amino acids. Germline V gives CDR1 SGHVS, CDR2 FQNEAQ. CDR3 protein: CASSQSENEQFF.

V gene TRBV7-3 combines with J gene TRBJ2-2; TCRdb calls TRBD2, which cannot be checked without DNA. Germline V gene sequence: CDR1 SGHTA, CDR2 FQGTGA. The CDR3 spans 16 residues. This CDR3 reads CASSKLAGGPAGELFF.

The chain carries TRBV25-1 and TRBJ1-2; without DNA, the TCRdb call of TRBD1 cannot be checked. The CDR3 runs to 15 residues. Germline-derived CDR1 and CDR2 are MGHDK and SYGVNS. Here the CDR3 reads CASSEFGAGIHGYTF.

The rearrangement links TRBV28 to TRBJ1-2. Per the germline V gene, CDR1 is MDHEN and CDR2 is SYDVKM. CDR3 length: 11 amino acids. This chain's CDR3 is CASSLTTGYTF.

V and J are TRBV9 and TRBJ1-2; the TRBD1 assignment by TCRdb is unverifiable without DNA. The CDR3 consists of 14 residues. Germline V lookup: CDR1 SGDLS, CDR2 YYNGEE. The CDR3 spells CASSSQQGAYGYTF.

This rearrangement joins TRBV6-5 to TRBJ1-5. CDR3 length equals 15 residues. Germline CDR1 is MNHEY and CDR2 is SVGAGI. CDR3 amino acids: CASSYSGQDDEAQHF.

The CDR3 is CSVGGDRAYEQYF. The rearrangement uses TRBV29-1 and TRBJ2-7; the D call from TCRdb, TRBD1, cannot be confirmed without DNA. CDR1 is SQVTM, CDR2 ANQGSEA, per germline. This CDR3 spans 13 amino acids.

The rearrangement links TRBV18 to TRBJ2-7. CDR1 KGHSH and CDR2 LQKENI come from the germline V gene. CDR3 size: 14 residues. CDR3 residues: CASSPSDNSYEQYF.